The 23 T cell receptor beta chains given below trace back to one sample, sequenced in a study of blood T cell repertoires in COVID-19. Some clones are missing from TCRdb's copy, which holds only in-frame ones; the method was immunoSEQ multiplex PCR. The sample has about 400,000 clones; about 89% are singletons. Sequenced sample: peripheral blood. All receptors come from a woman in her twenties or thirties with acute or convalescent COVID-19.

The V and J genes are TRBV6-5 and TRBJ1-1; maybe TRBD1 (5 bases). The V gene's germline CDR1 is MNHEY and CDR2 SVGAGI. V shed 2 bases and J shed 0 bases, with 13 bases lying between them. This CDR3 is built from 16 residues. The CDR3 loop is CASSYQRGGMNTEAFF. In DNA, the CDR3 is TGTGCCAGCAGTTACCAACGGGGGGGAATGAACACTGAAGCTTTCTTT.

This clone has more than one count but fewer than ten. The chain carries TRBV6-2 or TRBV6-3 and TRBJ1-5, with 8 bases that match TRBD1. With V trimmed by 3 bases and J by 7 bases, 2 bases remained unmatched. Germline V gives CDR1 MNHEY, CDR2 SVGEGT. The CDR3 loop spans 13 amino acids. The CDR3 coding sequence is TGTGCCAGCAGTTATACAGGGGGACAGCCCCAGCATTTT. This encodes CASSYTGGQPQHF.

The chain uses TRBV27 and TRBJ2-7; 10 bases line up with TRBD2. The V gene's germline CDR1 is MNHEY and CDR2 SMNVEV (reference sequence). The CDR3 runs 15 residues. V shed 5 bases and J 0 bases; nucleotides not matched to a gene: 4. In DNA form, the CDR3 reads TGTGCCAGCAGTCGGGCTAGCGGGGGCTCCTACGAGCAGTACTTC. Translating it yields CASSRASGGSYEQYF.

V is TRBV30 and J is TRBJ2-1; D remains unclear. Germline CDR1 and CDR2: GTSNPN and SVGIG (reference sequence). V was clipped by 1 base and J by 1 base, with 11 bases between them. This CDR3 is built from 15 residues. In DNA, the CDR3 is TGTGCCTGGAGTGGAGGAAGTGGGTCCTACAATGAGCAGTTCTTC. Its translation: CAWSGGSGSYNEQFF.

The chain links TRBV5-6 to TRBJ1-6, with 7 bases that match TRBD1. The CDR3 contains 16 residues. The V segment lost 1 base and the J segment 4 bases; nucleotides outside the gene matches: 5. Germline V gene data show CDR1 as SGHDT and CDR2 as YYEEEE. CDR3 amino acids: CASSLWGTEYNSPLHF. The CDR3 nucleotides read TGTGCCAGCAGCTTGTGGGGGACAGAGTATAATTCACCCCTCCACTTT.

J is TRBJ1-4 and V is TRBV4-1; 10 positions match TRBD1. Germline V gives CDR1 MGHRA, CDR2 YSYEKL. V shed 3 bases and J 8 bases; nucleotides not matched to a gene: 12. The CDR3 has 17 amino acids. The CDR3 DNA sequence: TGCGCCAGCAGCCACCGACAGGGGGCGCAGTTTAGCGAAAAACTGTTTTTT. It is translated as CASSHRQGAQFSEKLFF.

V gene TRBV6-1 combines with J gene TRBJ1-2; no clear D gene. Trimming shortened V by 2 bases and J by 8 bases, and 9 bases separated the two germline ends. Germline V gene data show CDR1 as MNHNS and CDR2 as SASEGT. This CDR3 region has 12 residues. The chain's CDR3 is CASSESTYGYTF. The CDR3 bases are TGTGCCAGCAGTGAATCCACATACGGCTACACCTTC.

The J gene is TRBJ1-4, the V gene TRBV12-3 or TRBV12-4; maybe TRBD1 (6 bases). Trimming stripped 3 bases from V and 10 bases from J, with 12 bases between. The CDR3 is 13 residues long. This CDR3 reads CASSLEGGPKLFF. The CDR3, as DNA: TGTGCCAGCAGTTTGGAAGGGGGACCAAAACTGTTTTTT.

V gene TRBV29-1 combines with J gene TRBJ1-2; 11 bases agree with TRBD1. J lost 5 bases, V lost 6 bases, and 2 bases had no gene match. The CDR3 covers 12 residues. Germline V gives CDR1 SQVTM, CDR2 ANQGSEA. CDR3 region: CSVGDRGYGYTF. The CDR3 nucleotides are TGCAGCGTCGGGGACAGGGGGTATGGCTACACCTTC. Full variable domain (missing parts from reference TRBV29-1 and TRBJ1-2): SAVISQKPSRDICQRGTSLTIQCQVDSQVTMMFWYRQQPGQSLTLIATANQGSEATYESGFVIDKFPISRPNLTFSTLTVSNMSPEDSSIYLCSVGDRGYGYTFGSGTRLTVV.

V and J are TRBV7-2 and TRBJ2-7; a possible D gene is TRBD1 (5 bases). Germline V gene data show CDR1 as SGHTA and CDR2 as FQGNSA. V was cut by 1 base and J by 6 bases, with 13 bases left in between. The CDR3 length is 14 residues. The CDR3 DNA sequence: TGTGCCAGCAGCTTAGGGGGCCCGATAGGCGAGCAGTACTTC. Translated, it gives CASSLGGPIGEQYF.

Comment on this clone: The same CDR3 is also encoded by other DNA sequences in this sample. This chain uses TRBV24-1 with TRBJ2-1, with D possibly TRBD2 on 6 matching bases. Trimming removed 5 bases at V and 0 bases at J, with 7 bases between. The CDR3 covers 14 residues. The germline CDR1 and CDR2 sequences are KGHDR and SFDVKD. Here the CDR3 reads CATSVGGSYNEQFF. The CDR3 DNA follows: TGTGCCACCAGTGTGGGGGGCTCCTACAATGAGCAGTTCTTC.

As for this clone: The junction departs from the called germline gene at one end, perhaps through a read error. This chain joins TRBV5-6 and TRBJ1-1; D gene unclear. Germline CDR1 and CDR2: SGHDT and YYEEEE. This CDR3 comprises 15 residues. Here the CDR3 DNA reads TGTGCCAGCAGCTTGTTTAACGGGGTAGGCACTGAGGCTTTCTTT. It translates to CASSLFNGVGTEAFF.

V usage is TRBV5-4 and J usage is TRBJ2-1, with TRBD1 matching over 12 bases. In germline, CDR1 is SGHNT, CDR2 YYREEE (reference sequence). The junction had 6 bases not matched to a gene; V was cut back by 2 bases and J by 9 bases. This CDR3 spans 15 amino acids. CDR3 DNA: TGTGCCAGCAGCTTCGGCGGGACAGGGGGCTTTGAGCAGTTCTTC. Translated, it gives CASSFGGTGGFEQFF.

The chain carries TRBV10-3 and TRBJ1-2; D is unresolved. V lost 6 bases to trimming and J lost 2 bases, with 10 bases between them. The CDR3 is made up of 13 amino acids. Germline assignment: CDR1 ENHRY and CDR2 SYGVKD. The chain's CDR3 is CAISAAGNYGYTF. The CDR3 bases are TGTGCCATCAGCGCAGCGGGGAACTATGGCTACACCTTC.

This clone was observed a single time. The rearrangement joins TRBV2 to TRBJ2-1, with a weak D call TRBD2 (5 bases). The CDR3 has 16 amino acids. Trimming took off 6 bases at V and 0 bases at J, with 15 bases between the two ends. Germline CDR1 reads SNHLY; CDR2 reads FYNNEI. The CDR3 region is CASSKTMRASYNEQFF. Here the CDR3 DNA reads TGTGCCAGCAGCAAGACGATGCGGGCCTCCTACAATGAGCAGTTCTTC.

This chain uses TRBV6-5 with TRBJ1-2, with 9 bases fitting TRBD1. V lost 0 bases and J lost 5; bases outside the gene matches: 1. Germline assignment: CDR1 MNHEY and CDR2 SVGAGI. This CDR3 spans 14 amino acids. This chain's CDR3 is CASSYSTGGYGYTF. In DNA, the CDR3 is TGTGCCAGCAGTTACTCGACAGGGGGGTATGGCTACACCTTC.

The chain links TRBV5-5 to TRBJ1-1; possible D gene TRBD1, 5 bases. The V end was cut by 4 bases, the J end by 5 bases, with 18 bases between. There are 15 residues in the CDR3. CDR1 is SGHKS, CDR2 YYEKEE, per germline (reference sequence). For the CDR3, the DNA is TGTGCCAGCAGCCAACGCCCTGACAGATCTACTGAAGCTTTCTTT. It specifies CASSQRPDRSTEAFF.

The J gene is TRBJ2-7, the V gene TRBV4-1; 9 bases are a match to TRBD1. The CDR3 runs 15 residues. Trimming took 4 bases from V and 2 from J; bases not matched to a gene: 6. Germline-derived CDR1 and CDR2 are MGHRA and YSYEKL. CDR3 sequence: CASSLTGTGTYEQYF. The CDR3 DNA is TGCGCCAGCAGCCTTACCGGGACAGGGACCTACGAGCAGTACTTC.

The chain uses TRBV19 and TRBJ1-5, with 8 bases aligning to TRBD1. V lost 7 bases and J lost 3; bases outside the gene matches: 11. CDR3 length: 16 residues. Per germline, CDR1 LNHDA and CDR2 SQIVND (reference sequence). CDR3 in DNA: TGTGCCAGTAAGGGGCAGGGGGCGATGGTCAATCAGCCCCAGCATTTT. Translation: CASKGQGAMVNQPQHF.

The CDR3 reads CASSQNPNGQGRYEQYF. The DNA for the CDR3 is TGCGCCAGCAGCCAAAACCCAAACGGTCAGGGTCGGTACGAGCAGTACTTC. The chain recombines TRBV4-1 with TRBJ2-7, with D tentatively TRBD1 (5 bases). Germline CDR1 reads MGHRA; CDR2 reads YSYEKL. With 2 bases removed from V and 4 bases from J, the gap between germline ends came to 21 bases. CDR3 length: 17 residues.

V gene TRBV4-1 combines with J gene TRBJ2-1, with 11 bases matching TRBD2. The V gene's germline CDR1 is MGHRA and CDR2 YSYEKL. V lost 3 bases, J lost 5 bases, and 12 bases stayed unmatched. The CDR3 length is 18 residues. The CDR3 DNA is TGCGCCAGCAGCCACGGACTAGCGGGCCGTACCTTAAACAATGAGCAGTTCTTC. Translated, it gives CASSHGLAGRTLNNEQFF.

This clone was counted once. V is TRBV29-1 and J is TRBJ2-6; 8 bases align to TRBD1. The CDR3 is 18 amino acids. Germline V gives CDR1 SQVTM, CDR2 ANQGSEA. The J segment lost 3 bases and the V segment lost 5 bases, leaving 15 bases of the junction unmatched. The CDR3 DNA reads as TGCAGCGTTCCTTCGACAGGGGAAGTATGGGGTGGGGCCAACGTCCTGACTTTC. Its protein is CSVPSTGEVWGGANVLTF. Full variable domain (missing parts from reference TRBV29-1 and TRBJ2-6): SAVISQKPSRDICQRGTSLTIQCQVDSQVTMMFWYRQQPGQSLTLIATANQGSEATYESGFVIDKFPISRPNLTFSTLTVSNMSPEDSSIYLCSVPSTGEVWGGANVLTFGAGSRLTVL.

This clone was detected a few times. V usage is TRBV25-1 and J usage is TRBJ2-7; tentative D call: TRBD2 (6 bases). This CDR3 has 17 amino acids. V gave up 2 bases and J gave up 9 bases, with 26 bases separating them. Germline V gene lookup returns CDR1 MGHDK and CDR2 SYGVNS. Here the CDR3 DNA reads TGTGCCAGCAGTGAAAACCCTCGACTAGGCGCCTTACCAGGGCAGTACTTC. It encodes CASSENPRLGALPGQYF.